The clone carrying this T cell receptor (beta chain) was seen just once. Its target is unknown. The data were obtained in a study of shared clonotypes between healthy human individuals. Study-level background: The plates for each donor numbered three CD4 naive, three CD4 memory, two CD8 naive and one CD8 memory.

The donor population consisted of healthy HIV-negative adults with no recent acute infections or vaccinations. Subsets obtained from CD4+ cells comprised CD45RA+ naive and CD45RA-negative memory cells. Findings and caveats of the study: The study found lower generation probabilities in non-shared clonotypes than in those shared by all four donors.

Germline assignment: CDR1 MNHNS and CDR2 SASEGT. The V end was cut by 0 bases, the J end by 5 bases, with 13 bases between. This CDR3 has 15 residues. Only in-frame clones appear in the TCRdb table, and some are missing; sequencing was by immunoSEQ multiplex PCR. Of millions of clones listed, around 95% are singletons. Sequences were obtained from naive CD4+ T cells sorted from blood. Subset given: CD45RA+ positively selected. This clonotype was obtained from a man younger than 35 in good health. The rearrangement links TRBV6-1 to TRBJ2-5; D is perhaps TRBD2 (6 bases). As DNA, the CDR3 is TGTGCCAGCAGTGAAGCGCGGGGCTATAGGGAGACCCAGTACTTC. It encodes CASSEARGYRETQYF.